This section outlines one TCR beta chain sequence together with its context. Its antigen is as yet unknown. Following RNA extraction, reverse transcription yielded cDNA that acted as the sequencing template. Clones were read by immunoSEQ multiplex PCR, and TCRdb kept only the in-frame ones, dropping some. This table has over 150,000 clones, roughly 50% appearing once. The record originates from a study of CD8+ T cells in alopecia areata. Findings and caveats of the study: Affected lesional scalp, above all in alopecia totalis/universalis, was more clonal than normal scalp.

The researchers isolated CD4+ and CD8+ T cells from PBMCs by sorting. The receptor was derived from a human donor in good health. Sequencing was done on a sample of CD8+ T cells sorted from blood.

The CDR3 is CASSSGLAGGRNEQFF. The CDR3 nucleotides are TGTGCCAGCAGCTCCGGACTAGCGGGGGGCCGGAATGAGCAGTTCTTC. This sequence joins TRBV5-6 and TRBJ2-1; 14 bases line up with TRBD2. The V gene end was trimmed by 3 bases and the J gene end by 7 bases; junction bases not matched to a gene: 6. There are 16 residues in the CDR3. The germline CDR1 and CDR2 sequences are SGHDT and YYEEEE.